The 11 T cell receptor beta chains below were found in one sample sequenced in a study of CD8 T cells in ankylosing spondylitis. A single record per CDR3 protein comes from TCRdb applying MiXCR to the 5' RACE reads. The table shows about 250,000 distinct CDR3 sequences, with about a sixth occurring only once. The sequencing sample was made of blood, either unsorted or a sorted T cell fraction (not recorded which). The receptors derive from a male donor with ankylosing spondylitis or in good health (not recorded which).

The genes are TRBV7-3 and TRBJ2-1; no definite D call. CDR1 SGHTA and CDR2 FQGTGA come from the germline V gene. V was trimmed by 5 bases and J by 3 bases, leaving 11 bases between them. CDR3 length: 14 residues. The CDR3 loop is CASSPLGDYNEQFF. DNA for the CDR3: TGTGCCAGCAGCCCACTTGGGGACTACAATGAGCAGTTCTTC.

The chain couples TRBV12-3 or TRBV12-4 to TRBJ1-2; D not resolved. The CDR3 totals 13 residues. The V end was cut by 5 bases, the J end by 5 bases, with 12 bases between. CDR3 region: CASSPTPDYGYTF. The CDR3, as DNA: TGTGCCAGCAGTCCAACACCTGATTATGGCTACACCTTC.

V is TRBV5-1 and J is TRBJ1-1; D ambiguous. The CDR3 is made up of 13 amino acids. Germline V gene sequence: CDR1 SGHRS, CDR2 YFSETQ. Trimming shortened V by 5 bases and J by 0 bases, and 8 bases separated the two germline ends. The CDR3: CASRYALNTEAFF. The CDR3, as DNA: TGCGCCAGCAGGTATGCACTGAACACTGAAGCTTTCTTT.

The genes are TRBV12-3 or TRBV12-4 and TRBJ2-5, with D possibly TRBD2 on 5 matching bases. The V end lost 7 bases, the J end lost 5 bases, and 8 bases lay between the germline ends. The CDR3 covers 11 residues. This CDR3 reads CASKLGETQYF. The CDR3 coding sequence is TGTGCCAGCAAACTAGGCGAGACCCAGTACTTC.

This chain joins TRBV4-1 and TRBJ2-7; D gene uncertain. CDR1 and CDR2 from the germline V gene are MGHRA and YSYEKL. Trimming cost V 4 bases and J 0 bases, with 13 bases left between them. The CDR3 contains 15 residues. The CDR3 DNA follows: TGCGCCAGCAGCCCCTTCCACGGTCCCTCCTACGAGCAGTACTTC. Translation gives CASSPFHGPSYEQYF.

For the CDR3, the DNA is TGCAGTGCTAGAGATTCAGATTGGCCCGATTCCCCCTACGAGCAGTACTTC. Translating gives CSARDSDWPDSPYEQYF. The chain is built from TRBV20-1 and TRBJ2-7; D is uncertain. Trimming removed 0 bases from V and 2 bases from J, with 20 bases in between. The CDR3 runs 17 residues. Germline V lookup: CDR1 DFQATT, CDR2 SNEGSKA (reference sequence).

The chain employs TRBV12-3 or TRBV12-4 and TRBJ2-5; 10 positions match TRBD1. This CDR3 region has 14 residues. V gave up 3 bases and J gave up 3 bases; unmatched junction bases: 1. Here the CDR3 reads CASSFGTGEETQYF. The CDR3 DNA reads as TGTGCCAGCAGTTTCGGGACAGGGGAAGAGACCCAGTACTTC.

This clonotype was found a few times. The J gene is TRBJ2-5, the V gene TRBV4-3; no clear D gene. Germline V gene sequence: CDR1 LGHNA, CDR2 YSLEER. The CDR3 consists of 9 residues. Trimming removed 9 bases from V and 7 bases from J, with 6 bases in between. The DNA of the CDR3 is TGCGCCAGGAACGGGACCCAGTACTTC. It is translated as CARNGTQYF.

The chain employs TRBV6-2 or TRBV6-3 and TRBJ2-3, with 7 bases lining up with TRBD1. The CDR3 consists of 16 residues. Germline-derived CDR1 and CDR2 are MNHEY and SVGEGT. V shed 2 bases and J 5 bases; nucleotides not matched to a gene: 10. The CDR3 loop reads CASSYPRTGSVDTQYF. CDR3 bases: TGTGCCAGCAGTTACCCCCGGACAGGAAGCGTAGATACGCAGTATTTT.

The V call is TRBV25-1, the J call TRBJ1-2; D unresolved. Trimming took off 1 base at V and 3 bases at J, with 6 bases between the two ends. The length of the CDR3 is 13 residues. The germline V gene has CDR1 MGHDK and CDR2 SYGVNS. CDR3 DNA sequence: TGTGCCAGCAGTGAATCCTGGGACTATGGCTACACCTTC. This codes for CASSESWDYGYTF.

This clonotype was seen repeatedly, ten times or more. In nucleotides, the CDR3 is TGCAGCGTTGAGAACGCCCGAATGAATGGCTACACCTTC. Protein product: CSVENARMNGYTF. V gene TRBV29-1 combines with J gene TRBJ1-2; unclear D gene. Germline CDR1 SQVTM, CDR2 ANQGSEA. The CDR3 has 13 residues. V gave up 3 bases and J gave up 6 bases, with 14 bases separating them.